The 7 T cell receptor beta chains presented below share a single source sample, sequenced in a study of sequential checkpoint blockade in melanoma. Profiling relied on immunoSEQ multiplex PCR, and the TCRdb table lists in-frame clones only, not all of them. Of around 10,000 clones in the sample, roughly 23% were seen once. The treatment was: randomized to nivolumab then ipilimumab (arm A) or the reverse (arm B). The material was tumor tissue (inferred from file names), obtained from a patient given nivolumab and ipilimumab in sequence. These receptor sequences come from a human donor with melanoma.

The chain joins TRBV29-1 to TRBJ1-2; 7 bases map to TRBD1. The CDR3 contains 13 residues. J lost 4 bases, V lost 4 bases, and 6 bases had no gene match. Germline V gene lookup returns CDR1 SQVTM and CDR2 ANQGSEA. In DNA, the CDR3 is TGCAGCGTTGTTGGGGACAGCTCCTATGGCTACACCTTC. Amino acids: CSVVGDSSYGYTF.

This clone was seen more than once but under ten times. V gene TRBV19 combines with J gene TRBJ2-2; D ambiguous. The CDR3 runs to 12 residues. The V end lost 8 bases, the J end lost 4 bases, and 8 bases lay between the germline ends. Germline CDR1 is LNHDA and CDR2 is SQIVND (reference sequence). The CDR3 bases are TGTGCCAGTTATAGGGCCACCGGGGAGCTGTTTTTT. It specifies CASYRATGELFF.

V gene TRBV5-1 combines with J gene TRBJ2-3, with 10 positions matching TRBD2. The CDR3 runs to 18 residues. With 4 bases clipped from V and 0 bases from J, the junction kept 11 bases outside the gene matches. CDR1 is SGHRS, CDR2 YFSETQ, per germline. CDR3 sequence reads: CASSPPGLAKPSTDTQYF. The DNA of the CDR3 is TGCGCCAGCAGCCCCCCGGGACTAGCGAAACCTAGCACAGATACGCAGTATTTT. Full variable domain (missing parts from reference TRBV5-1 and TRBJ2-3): KAGVTQTPRYLIKTRGQQVTLSCSPISGHRSVSWYQQTPGQGLQFLFEYFSETQRNKGNFPGRFSGRQFSNSRSEMNVSTLELGDSALYLCASSPPGLAKPSTDTQYFGPGTRLTVL.

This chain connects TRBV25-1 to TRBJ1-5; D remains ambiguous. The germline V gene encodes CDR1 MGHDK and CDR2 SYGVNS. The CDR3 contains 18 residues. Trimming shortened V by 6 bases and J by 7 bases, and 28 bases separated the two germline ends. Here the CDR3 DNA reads TGTGCCAGCAGGAAGGGCAGAGTCCACCAGCGGACTAAGCAGCCCCAGCATTTT. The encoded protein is CASRKGRVHQRTKQPQHF. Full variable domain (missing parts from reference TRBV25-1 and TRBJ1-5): EADIYQTPRYLVIGTGKKITLECSQTMGHDKMYWYQQDPGMELHLIHYSYGVNSTEKGDLSSESTVSRIRTEHFPLTLESARPSHTSQYLCASRKGRVHQRTKQPQHFGDGTRLSIL.

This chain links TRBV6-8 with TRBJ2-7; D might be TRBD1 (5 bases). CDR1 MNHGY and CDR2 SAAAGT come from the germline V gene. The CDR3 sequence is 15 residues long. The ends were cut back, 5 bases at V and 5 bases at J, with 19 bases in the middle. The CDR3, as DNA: TGTGCCAGCAGTGGGGCGACCCCACTCTTCAACGAGCAGTACTTC. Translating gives CASSGATPLFNEQYF.

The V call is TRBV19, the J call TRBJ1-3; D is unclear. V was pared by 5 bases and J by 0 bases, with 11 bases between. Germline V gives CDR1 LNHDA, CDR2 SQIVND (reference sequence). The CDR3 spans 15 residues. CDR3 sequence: CASSPGPLSGNTIYF. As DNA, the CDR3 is TGTGCCAGTAGTCCTGGGCCCCTCTCTGGAAACACCATATATTTT.

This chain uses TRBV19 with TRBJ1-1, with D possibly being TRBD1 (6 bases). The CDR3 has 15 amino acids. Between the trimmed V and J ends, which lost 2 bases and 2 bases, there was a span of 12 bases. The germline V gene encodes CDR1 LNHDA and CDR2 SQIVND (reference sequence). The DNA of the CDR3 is TGTGCCAGTAGTATAACGGGGGCGGCTAACACTGAAGCTTTCTTT. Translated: CASSITGAANTEAFF.